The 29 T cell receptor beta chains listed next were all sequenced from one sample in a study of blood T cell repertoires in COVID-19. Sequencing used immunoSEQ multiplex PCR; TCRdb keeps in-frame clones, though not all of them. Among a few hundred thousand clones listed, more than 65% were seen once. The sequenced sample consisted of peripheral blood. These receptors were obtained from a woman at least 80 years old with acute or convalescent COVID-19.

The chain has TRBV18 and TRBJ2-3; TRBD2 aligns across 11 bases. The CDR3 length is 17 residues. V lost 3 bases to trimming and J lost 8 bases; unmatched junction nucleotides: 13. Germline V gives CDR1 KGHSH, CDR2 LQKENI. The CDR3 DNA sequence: TGTGCCAGCTCACCGAGGGTACTAGCGGGGGCCACCGGTACGCAGTATTTT. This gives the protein CASSPRVLAGATGTQYF.

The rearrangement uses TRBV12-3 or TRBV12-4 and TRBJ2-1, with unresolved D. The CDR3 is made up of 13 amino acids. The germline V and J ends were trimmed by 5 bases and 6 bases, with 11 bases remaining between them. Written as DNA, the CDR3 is TGTGCCAGCAGTCCACAGCCACTCAATGAGCAGTTCTTC. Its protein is CASSPQPLNEQFF.

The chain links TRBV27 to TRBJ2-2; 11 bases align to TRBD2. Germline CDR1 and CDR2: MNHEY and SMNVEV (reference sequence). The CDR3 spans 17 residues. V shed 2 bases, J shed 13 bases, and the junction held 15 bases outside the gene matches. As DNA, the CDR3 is TGTGCCAGCAGTTTAGAGGGGGGGACTAGCGGCCTTTTACGGCTGTTTTTT. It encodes CASSLEGGTSGLLRLFF.

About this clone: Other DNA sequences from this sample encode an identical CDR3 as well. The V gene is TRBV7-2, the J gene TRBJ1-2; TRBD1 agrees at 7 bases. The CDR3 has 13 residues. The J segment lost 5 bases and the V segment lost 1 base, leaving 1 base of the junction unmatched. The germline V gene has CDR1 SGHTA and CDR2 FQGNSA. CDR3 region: CASSLGRGYGYTF. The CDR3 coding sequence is TGTGCCAGCAGCTTAGGCAGGGGGTATGGCTACACCTTC.

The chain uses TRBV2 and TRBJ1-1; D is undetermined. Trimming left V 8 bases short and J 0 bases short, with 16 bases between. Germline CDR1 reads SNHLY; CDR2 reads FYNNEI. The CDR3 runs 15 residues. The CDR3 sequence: CASRGRHPLNTEAFF. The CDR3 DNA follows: TGTGCCAGCCGAGGGAGGCACCCTTTGAACACTGAAGCTTTCTTT. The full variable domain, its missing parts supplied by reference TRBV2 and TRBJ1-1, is EPEVTQTPSHQVTQMGQEVILRCVPISNHLYFYWYRQILGQKVEFLVSFYNNEISEKSEIFDDQFSVERPDGSNFTLKIRSTKLEDSAMYFCASRGRHPLNTEAFFGQGTRLTVV.

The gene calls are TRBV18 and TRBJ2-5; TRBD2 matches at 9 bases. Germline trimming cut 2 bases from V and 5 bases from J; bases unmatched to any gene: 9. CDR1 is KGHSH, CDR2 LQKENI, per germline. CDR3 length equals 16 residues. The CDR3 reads CASSPMTGTSFETQYF. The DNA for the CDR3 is TGTGCCAGCTCACCAATGACCGGGACTAGCTTTGAGACCCAGTACTTC.

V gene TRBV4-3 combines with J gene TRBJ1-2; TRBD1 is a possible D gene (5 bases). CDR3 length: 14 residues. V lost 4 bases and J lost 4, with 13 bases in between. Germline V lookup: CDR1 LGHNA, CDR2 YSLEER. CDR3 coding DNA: TGCGCCAGCAGCCGAACAGGAGAAGGCTATGGCTACACCTTC. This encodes CASSRTGEGYGYTF.

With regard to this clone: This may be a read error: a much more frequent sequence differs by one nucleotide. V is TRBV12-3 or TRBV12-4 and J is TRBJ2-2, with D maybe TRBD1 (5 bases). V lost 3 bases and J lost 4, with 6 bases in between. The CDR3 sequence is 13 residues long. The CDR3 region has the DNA TGTGCCAGCAGTTTTAGGGGCACCGGGGAGCTGTTTTTT. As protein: CASSFRGTGELFF.

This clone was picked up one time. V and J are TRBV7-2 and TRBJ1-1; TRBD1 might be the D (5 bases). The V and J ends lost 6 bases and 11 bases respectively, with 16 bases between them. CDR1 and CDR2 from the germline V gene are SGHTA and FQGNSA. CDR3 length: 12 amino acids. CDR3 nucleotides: TGTGCCAGCAGGGCCTCAGGGATGTTTGCTTTCTTT. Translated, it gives CASRASGMFAFF.

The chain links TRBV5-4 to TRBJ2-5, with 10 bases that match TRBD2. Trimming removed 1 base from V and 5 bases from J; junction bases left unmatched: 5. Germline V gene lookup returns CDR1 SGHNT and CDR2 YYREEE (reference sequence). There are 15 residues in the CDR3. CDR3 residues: CASSLSSGGLETQYF. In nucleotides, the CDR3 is TGTGCCAGCAGCTTGTCTAGCGGGGGCTTGGAGACCCAGTACTTC.

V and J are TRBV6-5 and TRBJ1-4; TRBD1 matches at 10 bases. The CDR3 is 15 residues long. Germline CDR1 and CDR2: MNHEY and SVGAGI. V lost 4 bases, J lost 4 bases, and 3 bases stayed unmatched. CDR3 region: CASSSRDRGNEKLFF. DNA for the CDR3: TGTGCCAGCAGTTCCCGGGACAGGGGTAATGAAAAACTGTTTTTT.

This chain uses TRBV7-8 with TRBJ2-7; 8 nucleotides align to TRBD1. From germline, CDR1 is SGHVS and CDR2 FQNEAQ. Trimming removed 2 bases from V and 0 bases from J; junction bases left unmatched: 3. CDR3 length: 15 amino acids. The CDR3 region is CASSLQGAISYEQYF. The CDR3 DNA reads TGTGCCAGCAGCTTACAGGGGGCTATCTCCTACGAGCAGTACTTC.

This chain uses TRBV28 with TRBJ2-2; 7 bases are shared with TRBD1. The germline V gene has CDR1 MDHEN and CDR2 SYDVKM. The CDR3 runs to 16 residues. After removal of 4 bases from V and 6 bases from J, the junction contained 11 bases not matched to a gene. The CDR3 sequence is CASSSSDRVGAGELFF. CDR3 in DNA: TGTGCCAGCAGTTCAAGTGACAGGGTTGGCGCCGGGGAGCTGTTTTTT.

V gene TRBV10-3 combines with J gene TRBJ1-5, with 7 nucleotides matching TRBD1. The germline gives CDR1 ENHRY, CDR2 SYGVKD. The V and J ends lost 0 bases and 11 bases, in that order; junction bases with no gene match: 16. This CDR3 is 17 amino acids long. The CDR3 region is CAISESEGGRDPGAQHF. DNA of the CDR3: TGTGCCATCAGTGAGTCGGAAGGGGGCCGGGACCCGGGGGCCCAGCATTTT.

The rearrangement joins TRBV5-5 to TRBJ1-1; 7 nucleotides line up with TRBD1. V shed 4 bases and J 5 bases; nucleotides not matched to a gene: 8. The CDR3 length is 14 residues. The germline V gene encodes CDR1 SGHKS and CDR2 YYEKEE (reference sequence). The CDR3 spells CASSLTTGWTEAFF. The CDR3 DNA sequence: TGTGCCAGCAGCCTGACGACAGGGTGGACTGAAGCTTTCTTT.

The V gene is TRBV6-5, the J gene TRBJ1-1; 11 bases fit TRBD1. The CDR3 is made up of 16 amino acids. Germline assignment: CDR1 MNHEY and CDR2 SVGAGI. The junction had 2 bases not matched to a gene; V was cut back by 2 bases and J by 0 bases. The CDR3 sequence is CASSYGTGGVNTEAFF. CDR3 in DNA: TGTGCCAGCAGTTACGGGACAGGGGGGGTGAACACTGAAGCTTTCTTT.

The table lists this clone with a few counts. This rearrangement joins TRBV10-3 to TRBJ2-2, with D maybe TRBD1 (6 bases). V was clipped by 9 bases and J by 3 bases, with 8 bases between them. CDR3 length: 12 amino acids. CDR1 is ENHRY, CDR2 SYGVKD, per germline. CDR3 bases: TGTGCCATGTCAGGGGACACCGGGGAGCTGTTTTTT. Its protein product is CAMSGDTGELFF.

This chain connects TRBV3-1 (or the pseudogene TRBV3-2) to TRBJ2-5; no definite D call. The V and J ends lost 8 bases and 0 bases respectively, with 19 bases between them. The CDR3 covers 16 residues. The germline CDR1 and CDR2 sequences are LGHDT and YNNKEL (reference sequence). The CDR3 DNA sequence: TGTGCCAGCTACAGTCCCTTAAGCTACAACCAAGAGACCCAGTACTTC. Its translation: CASYSPLSYNQETQYF.

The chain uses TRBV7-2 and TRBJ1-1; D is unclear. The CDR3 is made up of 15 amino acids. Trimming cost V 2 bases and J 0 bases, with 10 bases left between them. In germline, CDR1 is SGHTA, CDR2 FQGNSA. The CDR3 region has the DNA TGTGCCAGCAGCTTATCGGCGGGAATGAACACTGAAGCTTTCTTT. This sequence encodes CASSLSAGMNTEAFF.

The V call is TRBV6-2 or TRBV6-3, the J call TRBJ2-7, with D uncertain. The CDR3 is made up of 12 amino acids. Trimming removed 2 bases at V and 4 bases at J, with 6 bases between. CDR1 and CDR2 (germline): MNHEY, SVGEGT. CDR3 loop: CASSYTSYEQYF. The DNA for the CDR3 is TGTGCCAGCAGTTACACCAGTTACGAGCAGTACTTC.

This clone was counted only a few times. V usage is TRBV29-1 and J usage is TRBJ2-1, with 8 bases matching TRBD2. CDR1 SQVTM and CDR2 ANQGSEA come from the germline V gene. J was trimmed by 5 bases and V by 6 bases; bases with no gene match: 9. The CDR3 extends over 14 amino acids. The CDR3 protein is CSVRAGGNHNEQFF. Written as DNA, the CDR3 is TGCAGCGTCCGCGCGGGGGGCAATCACAATGAGCAGTTCTTC.

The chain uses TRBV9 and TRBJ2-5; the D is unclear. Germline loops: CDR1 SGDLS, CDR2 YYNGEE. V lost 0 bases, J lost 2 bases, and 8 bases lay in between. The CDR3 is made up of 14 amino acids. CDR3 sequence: CASSVGADQETQYF. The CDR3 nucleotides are TGTGCCAGCAGCGTAGGGGCAGATCAAGAGACCCAGTACTTC.

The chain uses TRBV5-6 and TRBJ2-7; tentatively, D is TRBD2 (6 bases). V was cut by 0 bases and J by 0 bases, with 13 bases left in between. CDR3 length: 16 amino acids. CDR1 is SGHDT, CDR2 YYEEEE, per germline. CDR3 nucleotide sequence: TGTGCCAGCAGCTTGGGGGTTGAGCGGGCCTCCTACGAGCAGTACTTC. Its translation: CASSLGVERASYEQYF.

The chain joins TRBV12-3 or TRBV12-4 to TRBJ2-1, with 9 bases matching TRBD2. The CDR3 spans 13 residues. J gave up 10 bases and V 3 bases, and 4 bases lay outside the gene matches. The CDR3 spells CASSLAGGLEQFF. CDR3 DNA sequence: TGTGCCAGCAGTTTGGCGGGGGGGCTGGAGCAGTTCTTC.

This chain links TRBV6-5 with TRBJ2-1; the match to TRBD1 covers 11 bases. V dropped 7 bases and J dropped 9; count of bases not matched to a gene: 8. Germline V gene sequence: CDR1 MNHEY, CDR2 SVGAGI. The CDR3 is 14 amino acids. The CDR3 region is CASTRDRGVGEQFF. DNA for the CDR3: TGTGCCAGCACCCGGGACAGGGGGGTTGGTGAGCAGTTCTTC.

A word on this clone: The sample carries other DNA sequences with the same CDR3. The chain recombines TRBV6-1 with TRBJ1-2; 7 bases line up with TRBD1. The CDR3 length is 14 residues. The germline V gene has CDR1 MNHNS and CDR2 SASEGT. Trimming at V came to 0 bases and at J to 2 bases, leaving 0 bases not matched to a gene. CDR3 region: CASSEAGGNYGYTF. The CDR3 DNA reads TGTGCCAGCAGTGAAGCAGGGGGCAACTATGGCTACACCTTC.

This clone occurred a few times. CDR3 in DNA: TGTGCCAGCAGAGGGCTAGCGACTGGTACGCAGTATTTT. Amino acid sequence: CASRGLATGTQYF. This chain joins TRBV2 and TRBJ2-3; D might be TRBD2 (6 bases). This CDR3 is 13 amino acids long. Trimming removed 6 bases from V and 8 bases from J, with 15 bases in between. Looked up from germline, CDR1 is SNHLY and CDR2 is FYNNEI.

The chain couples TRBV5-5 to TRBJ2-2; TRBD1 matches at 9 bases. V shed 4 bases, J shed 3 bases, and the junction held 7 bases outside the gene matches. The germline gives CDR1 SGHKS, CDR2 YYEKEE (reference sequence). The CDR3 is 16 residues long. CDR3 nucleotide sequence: TGTGCCAGCAGCCTGGGACAGGGCGTAGACACCGGGGAGCTGTTTTTT. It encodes CASSLGQGVDTGELFF.

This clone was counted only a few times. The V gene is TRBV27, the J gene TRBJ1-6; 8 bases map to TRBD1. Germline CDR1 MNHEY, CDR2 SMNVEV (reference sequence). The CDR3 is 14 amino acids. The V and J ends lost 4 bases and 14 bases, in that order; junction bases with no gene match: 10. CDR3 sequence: CASSWGQDLGTLHF. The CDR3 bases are TGTGCCAGCAGTTGGGGACAGGACTTAGGGACCCTCCACTTT.